This T cell receptor beta chain was captured by sequencing in a study of sequential checkpoint blockade in melanoma. Across the study: Maintenance nivolumab came after either treatment sequence.

Germline CDR1 MNHNS, CDR2 SASEGT. CDR3 length equals 14 residues. V was pared by 6 bases and J by 6 bases, with 10 bases of the junction left unmatched. Libraries were prepared by immunoSEQ multiplex PCR; TCRdb keeps only in-frame clonotypes and omits some of them. The sample has approximately 13,000 clones; roughly 76% are singletons. Treatment meaning: randomized to nivolumab then ipilimumab (arm A) or the reverse (arm B). The rearrangement joins TRBV6-1 to TRBJ1-2; 7 nucleotides agree with TRBD1. The TCR originated in a human patient with melanoma. Some clones in this sample may be carry-over from other donors' samples. This sample comprised CD8+ T cells sorted from blood (inferred from file names), obtained from a patient given nivolumab and ipilimumab in sequence. The CDR3 sequence is CASRPRQGRDGYTF. The CDR3, as DNA: TGTGCCAGCAGACCTCGACAGGGTAGGGATGGCTACACCTTC.